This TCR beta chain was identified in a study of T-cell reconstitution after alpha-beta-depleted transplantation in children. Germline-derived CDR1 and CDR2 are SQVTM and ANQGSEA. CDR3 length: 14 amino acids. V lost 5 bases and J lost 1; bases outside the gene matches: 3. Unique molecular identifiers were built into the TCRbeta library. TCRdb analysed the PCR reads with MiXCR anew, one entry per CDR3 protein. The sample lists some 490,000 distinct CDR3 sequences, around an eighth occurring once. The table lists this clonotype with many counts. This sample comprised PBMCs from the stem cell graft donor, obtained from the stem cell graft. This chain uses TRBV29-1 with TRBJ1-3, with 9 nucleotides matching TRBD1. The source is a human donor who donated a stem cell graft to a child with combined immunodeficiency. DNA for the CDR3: TGCAGCGTTCCGGGACAGGGTTCTGGAAACACCATATATTTT. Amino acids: CSVPGQGSGNTIYF.